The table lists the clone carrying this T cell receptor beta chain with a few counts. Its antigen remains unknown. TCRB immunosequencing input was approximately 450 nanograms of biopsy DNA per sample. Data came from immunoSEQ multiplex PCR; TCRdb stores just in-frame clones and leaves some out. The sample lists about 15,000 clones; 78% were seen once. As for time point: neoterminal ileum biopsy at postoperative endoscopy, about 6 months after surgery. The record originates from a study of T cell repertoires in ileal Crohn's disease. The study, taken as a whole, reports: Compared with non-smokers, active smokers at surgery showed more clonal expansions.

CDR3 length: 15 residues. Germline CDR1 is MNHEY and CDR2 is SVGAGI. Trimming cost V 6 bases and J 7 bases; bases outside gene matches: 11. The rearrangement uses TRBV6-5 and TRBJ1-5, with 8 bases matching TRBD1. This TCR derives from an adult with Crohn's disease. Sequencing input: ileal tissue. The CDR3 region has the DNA TGTGCCAGCAGCTCAAGACAGGGGCAGGGGCAGCCCCAGCATTTT. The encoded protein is CASSSRQGQGQPQHF.